The 29 T cell receptor beta chains below all came from one sample that was sequenced in a study of CD8+ T cells in alopecia areata. Sequencing used cDNA as its template, made by extracting RNA and reverse transcribing it. TCRdb's table, derived via immunoSEQ multiplex PCR, lists solely in-frame clones and lacks some. Sampling found over 250,000 clones, none seen once. It was with CD4, CD8alpha, NKG2D, NKG2ACE and other markers that pooled cutaneous lymph node cells were sorted. The specimen sequenced was CD4+ T cells sorted from a lymph node. The receptors come from a C3H/HeJ mouse with alopecia areata. The strain's MHC type: H2-k.

About this clone itself: The germline and genes are mouse ones. The missing CDR3 end, 4 residues past where the read stops, is filled in from the germline J gene. Other DNA variants within this sample encode the same CDR3. The chain uses TRBV19 and TRBJ2-1; 9 bases are a match to TRBD1. Trimming at V came to 2 bases and at J to 5 bases, leaving 2 bases not matched to a gene. The CDR3 runs 14 residues. CDR1 is FNHDT, CDR2 SITEND, per germline (reference sequence). The covered CDR3 bases are TGTGCCAGCAGTATCGGGACAGGGAATGCT. This sequence encodes CASSIGTGNA. The entire CDR3 protein is CASSIGTGNAEQFF.

For this clone: The gene symbols are mouse symbols. The DNA ends 4 residues before the CDR3 does, and the rest of the CDR3 is filled in from the germline J gene. This chain links TRBV1 with TRBJ2-1; D is ambiguous. The CDR3 has 13 amino acids. CDR1 is NSQYPW and CDR2 is LRSPGD in the germline V gene (reference sequence). Between the trimmed V and J ends, which lost 1 base and 5 bases, there was a span of 6 bases. Partial CDR3 DNA: TGCACCTGCAGTGCAGGGGGTAATGCT. Translated, it gives CTCSAGGNA. The whole CDR3 sequence reads CTCSAGGNAEQFF.

This clone was picked up a small number of times. All gene names here are mouse names. From the germline J gene comes the end of the CDR3, since the read stops 4 residues before it. The rearrangement joins TRBV13-1 to TRBJ1-2, with D possibly being TRBD1 (6 bases). V was pared by 1 base and J by 2 bases, with 9 bases between. In germline, CDR1 is NSHNY, CDR2 SYGAGN. The CDR3 runs to 14 residues. The CDR3 region is CASSDPTGNSDYTF. The sequenced part of the CDR3 DNA is TGTGCCAGCAGTGATCCCACAGGGAACTCC.

To note about this clone: Mouse germline and gene names are used. Coverage ceases 4 residues before the CDR3 finishes, and the germline J gene fills in the end. This chain uses TRBV13-1 with TRBJ1-1; TRBD1 agrees at 10 bases. Per the germline V gene, CDR1 is NSHNY and CDR2 is SYGAGN. With 3 bases clipped from V and 2 bases from J, the junction kept 4 bases outside the gene matches. CDR3 length: 15 residues. This chain's CDR3 is CASSAGTGVNTEVFF. Incomplete CDR3 DNA: TGTGCCAGCAGTGCCGGGACAGGGGTCAACACA.

This clone was seen more than once but under ten times. Mouse germline and gene names are used. The read is 4 residues too short to cover the CDR3 end, so that end is filled in from the germline J gene. V and J are TRBV13-2 and TRBJ1-2; D is ambiguous. This CDR3 comprises 11 residues. The germline V gene has CDR1 NNHNN and CDR2 SYGAGS (reference sequence). V was shortened by 0 bases and J by 4 bases, with 1 base between the two germline ends. CDR3 protein: CASGDGSDYTF. Partial CDR3 DNA: TGTGCCAGCGGTGATGGCTCC.

This clone was recorded at least ten times. The gene names here belong to mouse. The read ends 4 residues before the CDR3 terminus; that terminus is restored from the germline J gene. The chain is built from TRBV17 and TRBJ2-3, with D possibly matching TRBD1 (6 bases). Germline CDR1 MNHDT, CDR2 YYDKIL. This CDR3 is built from 14 residues. The germline V and J ends were trimmed by 4 bases and 1 base, with 9 bases remaining between them. CDR3 DNA (partial): TGTGCTAGCAGTATACAGGGTGGTGCAGAA. It yields the protein CASSIQGGAE. The whole CDR3 reads CASSIQGGAETLYF.

Details on this clone: Gene names are the mouse ones. The CDR3 end lies 4 residues beyond the end of the read and is filled in from the germline J gene. The sample carries other DNA sequences with the same CDR3. The chain uses TRBV13-2 and TRBJ2-1; 8 bases align to TRBD1. From germline, CDR1 is NNHNN and CDR2 SYGAGS (reference sequence). After removal of 3 bases from V and 4 bases from J, the junction contained 0 bases not matched to a gene. The CDR3 consists of 13 residues. The CDR3 protein is CASGGDRYAEQFF. CDR3 DNA, as far as it was read: TGTGCCAGCGGTGGGGACAGGTATGCT.

This clone was detected only a few times. Gene labels here are mouse ones. The CDR3 end lies 4 residues beyond the end of the read and is filled in from the germline J gene. The chain couples TRBV5 to TRBJ2-5; D possibly corresponds to TRBD2 (8 bases). V was pared by 0 bases and J by 1 base, with 17 bases between. The CDR3 extends over 18 amino acids. Germline V gene sequence: CDR1 LGHNA, CDR2 YNLKQL (reference sequence). CDR3 protein: CASSQDLRGGRDQDTQYF. Incomplete CDR3 DNA: TGTGCCAGCAGCCAAGATCTCAGGGGGGGGCGTGACCAAGAC.

This clone was counted at least ten times. Gene names refer to mouse genes. The read terminates 4 residues ahead of where the CDR3 ends, so the germline J gene completes it. The rearrangement joins TRBV31 to TRBJ2-7; TRBD2 matches at 11 bases. The germline CDR1 and CDR2 sequences are GKSSPN and SITVG. The length of the CDR3 is 14 residues. CDR3 DNA, as far as it was read: TGTGCCTGGAGTCCCCGGGACTGGGGGTAT. Its translation is CAWSPRDWGY. In full, the CDR3 reads CAWSPRDWGYEQYF.

Regarding this clone: Mouse names are used for the genes. The CDR3 extends 4 residues past the end of the read, so its final part is completed from the germline J gene. The chain uses TRBV13-1 and TRBJ1-2, with D possibly matching TRBD1 (5 bases). Germline V gives CDR1 NSHNY, CDR2 SYGAGN. This CDR3 spans 13 amino acids. The CDR3 protein is CASSDARRDDYTF. Partial CDR3 DNA: TGTGCCAGCAGTGATGCGCGCAGGGAC.

This clone was seen more than once but under ten times. Gene names and germline refer to mouse. Read data end 4 residues before the CDR3 end; the end is taken from the germline J gene. The chain links TRBV5 to TRBJ2-1; D is unresolved. The CDR3 runs to 14 residues. Trimming took off 0 bases at V and 5 bases at J, with 8 bases between the two ends. Germline V gives CDR1 LGHNA, CDR2 YNLKQL (reference sequence). The CDR3 reads CASSQELADAEQFF. The DNA read from the CDR3 is TGTGCCAGCAGCCAAGAACTCGCCGATGCT.

This clone was observed a few times. Gene names and germline match the mouse. The CDR3 end is not reached by the read, which stops 4 residues before it; the germline J gene fills it in. The chain joins TRBV19 to TRBJ2-1; 8 bases are shared with TRBD1. After removal of 1 base from V and 5 bases from J, the junction contained 2 bases not matched to a gene. CDR1 and CDR2 (germline): FNHDT, SITEND (reference sequence). The CDR3 runs 14 residues. CDR3 sequence reads: CASSIQGAHAEQFF. The sequenced part of the CDR3 DNA is TGTGCCAGCAGTATACAGGGGGCCCATGCT.

This clone was found a few times. Gene names refer to mouse genes. Read data end 4 residues before the CDR3 end; the end is taken from the germline J gene. The chain links TRBV1 to TRBJ2-7, with 11 bases that match TRBD2. The CDR3 covers 14 residues. Germline values: CDR1 NSQYPW, CDR2 LRSPGD (reference sequence). CDR3 DNA, as far as it was read: TGCACCTGCAGTGCACCGGGACTGGGGGAT. Residues: CTCSAPGLGD. The whole CDR3 is CTCSAPGLGDEQYF.

Worth noting for this clone: An end of the junction differs from the germline gene, which may be a read error. Gene names are mouse gene names. The read comes to an end 4 residues before the CDR3 does, leaving the germline J gene to fill in the end. The chain is built from TRBV17 and TRBJ2-5; 7 nucleotides match TRBD2. Germline CDR1 is MNHDT and CDR2 is YYDKIL. The CDR3 is 17 residues long. CDR3 residues: CANSRDWGVEGQDTQYF. The sequenced CDR3 bases are TGTGCTAACAGTAGAGATTGGGGGGTGGAAGGGCAAGAC.

Turning to this clone: The listed genes are named as in mouse. The read gets to within 4 residues of the CDR3 end, and the germline J gene fills in the rest. V and J are TRBV5 and TRBJ2-1, with TRBD1 matching over 7 bases. This CDR3 has 15 amino acids. Per the germline V gene, CDR1 is LGHNA and CDR2 is YNLKQL (reference sequence). The J segment lost 5 bases and the V segment lost 2 bases, leaving 6 bases of the junction unmatched. CDR3: CASSQRQGGDAEQFF. The CDR3 DNA, read in part, is TGTGCCAGCAGCCAAAGACAGGGAGGGGATGCT.

This clone was seen a few times. The gene names here belong to mouse. The read terminates 4 residues before the CDR3 end, so the remaining end is supplied by the germline J gene. V and J are TRBV31 and TRBJ1-2; 7 bases match TRBD1. This CDR3 is 14 amino acids long. Germline CDR1 and CDR2: GKSSPN and SITVG. The CDR3 loop is CAWSPRQGGSDYTF. The CDR3 bases that were read are TGTGCCTGGAGTCCCCGACAGGGAGGGTCC.

This clone was found a few times. Mouse germline and gene names are used. The CDR3 extends 4 residues past the end of the read, so its final part is completed from the germline J gene. The chain is built from TRBV13-1 and TRBJ2-1; maybe TRBD1 (6 bases). Germline CDR1 reads NSHNY; CDR2 reads SYGAGN. The CDR3 has 16 residues. Trimming pared 3 bases from V and 0 bases from J, leaving 13 bases between. The CDR3 reads CASSGLWTDNYAEQFF. The CDR3 bases that were read are TGTGCCAGCAGTGGCCTCTGGACAGATAACTATGCT.

This clone was seen only a few times. Genes here carry mouse names. The read is 4 residues too short to cover the CDR3 end, so that end is filled in from the germline J gene. The chain links TRBV13-1 to TRBJ2-1; 7 positions agree with TRBD1. With 2 bases clipped from V and 5 bases from J, the junction kept 7 bases outside the gene matches. Germline lookup yields CDR1 NSHNY and CDR2 SYGAGN. The CDR3 consists of 15 residues. Incomplete CDR3 DNA: TGTGCCAGCAGTGAACGACAGGGAGGGAATGCT. It encodes CASSERQGGNA. The entire CDR3 protein reads CASSERQGGNAEQFF.

With regard to this clone: Gene names denote mouse genes. The CDR3 goes on 4 residues after the read ends, and that part is filled in from the germline J gene. The sample holds other DNA sequences that translate to the same CDR3. This chain connects TRBV5 to TRBJ2-5; the D gene is possibly TRBD1 (5 bases). CDR1 and CDR2 from the germline V gene are LGHNA and YNLKQL (reference sequence). This CDR3 has 14 amino acids. The sequenced part of the CDR3 DNA is TGTGCCAGCAGCCAAGATAGAGGGGAAGAC. Translated, it gives CASSQDRGED. The complete CDR3 reads CASSQDRGEDTQYF.

This clone was picked up a small number of times. All gene names here are mouse names. The CDR3 goes on 4 residues after the read ends, and that part is filled in from the germline J gene. The J gene is TRBJ1-1, the V gene TRBV13-1; 8 bases map to TRBD1. Germline V gene data show CDR1 as NSHNY and CDR2 as SYGAGN. This CDR3 has 15 residues. Unmatched junction bases numbered 3, after V lost 2 bases and J lost 0 bases. Partial CDR3 DNA: TGTGCCAGCAGTGAGGGGACAGGAGCAAACACA. Its translation is CASSEGTGANT. The whole CDR3 is CASSEGTGANTEVFF.

In regard to this clone: The genes and germline here are from mouse. The read ends 4 residues shy of where the CDR3 ends; the end is completed using the germline J gene. The chain carries TRBV5 and TRBJ2-5; TRBD1 aligns across 8 bases. The CDR3 has 15 amino acids. Germline CDR1 reads LGHNA; CDR2 reads YNLKQL (reference sequence). The CDR3 is CASSQDRDRKDTQYF. The sequenced CDR3 bases are TGTGCCAGCAGCCAAGACCGGGACAGGAAAGAC.

As concerns this clone: Any gene name here is a mouse gene name. The sequenced fragment ends 4 residues before the CDR3 boundary, so the rest is inferred from the germline J gene. V usage is TRBV5 and J usage is TRBJ2-2, with TRBD1 identical over 10 bases. V shed 0 bases and J 5 bases; nucleotides not matched to a gene: 3. The germline gives CDR1 LGHNA, CDR2 YNLKQL (reference sequence). The CDR3 extends over 16 amino acids. The sequenced part of the CDR3 DNA is TGTGCCAGCAGCCAAGATAGACAGGGGGCGACCGGG. The encoded protein is CASSQDRQGATG. The CDR3 as a whole reads CASSQDRQGATGQLYF.

This clone was counted between two and nine times. The genes and germline here are from mouse. The read is 3 residues too short to cover the CDR3 end, so that end is filled in from the germline J gene. The genes are TRBV31 and TRBJ1-6; 9 bases align to TRBD1. TRBJ1-6 qualifies as an ORF whose function is uncertain. The CDR3 extends over 14 amino acids. Germline V gene lookup returns CDR1 GKSSPN and CDR2 SITVG. The V and J ends lost 3 bases and 8 bases, in that order; junction bases with no gene match: 5. The chain's CDR3 is CAWSRGQGYSPLYF. Incomplete CDR3 DNA: TGTGCCTGGAGCCGGGGACAGGGTTATTCGCCC.

About this clone: Mouse germline and gene names are used. The read stops 4 residues short of the end of the CDR3; the missing end is completed from the germline J gene. The same CDR3 also results from other DNA sequences found in this sample. The gene calls are TRBV31 and TRBJ2-3; D is perhaps TRBD2 (7 bases). V gave up 0 bases and J gave up 2 bases, with 9 bases separating them. This CDR3 has 14 residues. CDR1 and CDR2 from the germline V gene are GKSSPN and SITVG. The CDR3 loop is CAWSLGGDAETLYF. CDR3 DNA, as far as it was read: TGTGCCTGGAGTCTGGGGGGCGATGCAGAA.

As for this clone: Genes and germline are mouse. The missing CDR3 end, 4 residues past where the read stops, is filled in from the germline J gene. The V gene is TRBV13-3, the J gene TRBJ2-1; 7 nucleotides align to TRBD1. Germline V gene data show CDR1 as NNHDY and CDR2 as SYVADS. The CDR3 sequence is 12 residues long. The covered CDR3 bases are TGTGCCAGCAGGACAGGGAGGGCT. Protein product: CASRTGRA. The entire CDR3 protein reads CASRTGRAEQFF.

This clone was seen only a few times. Each gene name is a mouse one. The missing CDR3 end, 4 residues past where the read stops, is filled in from the germline J gene. This rearrangement joins TRBV13-3 to TRBJ2-3, with unresolved D. Trimming pared 5 bases from V and 2 bases from J, leaving 6 bases between. This CDR3 contains 12 residues. The germline V gene has CDR1 NNHDY and CDR2 SYVADS. CDR3 loop: CASRTDAETLYF. The sequenced CDR3 bases are TGTGCCAGCAGAACAGATGCAGAA.

This clone showed up just a few times. Genes and germline are mouse. The read ends 4 residues early relative to the CDR3; the germline J gene fills the gap. The V and J genes are TRBV19 and TRBJ2-2; D might be TRBD1 (6 bases). Germline V CDR1 and CDR2: FNHDT, SITEND (reference sequence). This CDR3 has 14 amino acids. The V end was cut by 2 bases, the J end by 1 base, with 6 bases between. The sequenced CDR3 bases are TGTGCCAGCAGTATGGACAGAAACACCGGG. Translated: CASSMDRNTG. The full-length CDR3 reads as CASSMDRNTGQLYF.

This clone was seen a handful of times. Gene and germline names: mouse. The read falls 4 residues short of the CDR3 end, and the missing part is taken from the germline J gene. This chain uses TRBV19 with TRBJ2-7, with TRBD1 matching over 7 bases. The CDR3 sequence is 12 residues long. Germline V gives CDR1 FNHDT, CDR2 SITEND (reference sequence). The CDR3 reads CASRLQGYEQYF. CDR3 DNA, as far as it was read: TGTGCCAGCAGATTACAGGGGTAT.

This clone has just a few counts. Here the gene names and germline are mouse. The read terminates 4 residues ahead of where the CDR3 ends, so the germline J gene completes it. Additional DNA sequences in this sample encode the identical CDR3. V usage is TRBV13-3 and J usage is TRBJ1-1; D may be TRBD1 (5 bases). The CDR3 is 14 amino acids. The germline V and J ends were trimmed by 1 base and 0 bases, with 7 bases remaining between them. Germline V gives CDR1 NNHDY, CDR2 SYVADS. Partial CDR3 DNA: TGTGCCAGCAGTGATTGGGGGGCAAACACA. This gives the protein CASSDWGANT. In full, the CDR3 is CASSDWGANTEVFF.